The entry below describes one T cell receptor (beta chain). Its antigen remains unidentified. A history of autoimmune disease or systemic immunosuppression excluded patients. Profiled with immunoSEQ multiplex PCR; TCRdb holds only in-frame clones, not every one. Among 45,000 or so clones listed, more than 70% were seen once. The record originates from a study of OX40 agonist ivuxolimab in advanced cancers. General study points: Compared with CD4+, CD8+ T cells on average had more expanded clones.

The CDR3 covers 14 residues. Germline CDR1 reads SGHNT; CDR2 reads YYREEE (reference sequence). J was trimmed by 4 bases and V by 6 bases; bases with no gene match: 5. The TCR sequence derives from an adult with an advanced solid tumor such as melanoma, head and neck, liver or kidney cancer. The sequences come from CD4+ or CD8+ T cells sorted from blood, collected in a trial of the OX40 agonist ivuxolimab. This chain joins TRBV5-4 and TRBJ2-5; TRBD1 matches at 11 bases. CDR3 protein: CASTGTGGGETQYF. In DNA form, the CDR3 reads TGTGCCAGCACCGGGACAGGGGGAGGAGAGACCCAGTACTTC.